A single sample is the source of the 22 T cell receptor beta chains below, sequenced in a study of post-analysis software for immune sequencing data. General study results and limits: Included in a set of four or five TRBV segments more frequent in patients than controls were TRBV5-6, TRBV5-1 and TRBV20-1.

Incorporated into the TCR beta cDNA libraries were unique molecular identifiers, which served to reduce PCR and sequencing biases. TCRdb recomputed calls from the PCR reads with MiXCR, one row per CDR3 protein. The sample has about 820,000 distinct CDR3 sequences; roughly 50% are singletons. Their specific antigens are unknown. Sequencing used blood. The origin of the receptors is a girl aged 10 to 17 with multiple sclerosis.

This chain connects TRBV3-1 to TRBJ1-1, with a tentative D call TRBD1 (6 bases). CDR1 and CDR2 (germline): LGHDT, YNNKEL (reference sequence). The CDR3 covers 15 residues. Trimming took 2 bases from V and 8 from J, leaving 18 bases between them. CDR3: CASSQTTDSFIEAFF. The CDR3 nucleotides are TGTGCCAGCAGCCAAACCACGGACAGTTTCATCGAAGCTTTCTTT.

The rearrangement links TRBV10-3 to TRBJ1-2; 12 positions match TRBD1. Looked up from germline, CDR1 is ENHRY and CDR2 is SYGVKD. This CDR3 comprises 18 residues. The V gene end was trimmed by 0 bases and the J gene end by 5 bases; junction bases not matched to a gene: 10. CDR3 protein: CAISESTGTGGARYGYTF. The CDR3 bases are TGTGCCATCAGTGAGTCGACCGGGACAGGGGGCGCTAGGTATGGCTACACCTTC.

This clonotype was seen once. The V and J genes are TRBV20-1 and TRBJ1-1, with D possibly being TRBD1 (6 bases). V was trimmed by 4 bases and J by 1 base, leaving 10 bases between them. CDR1 is DFQATT, CDR2 SNEGSKA, per germline (reference sequence). The CDR3 consists of 13 residues. CDR3 amino acids: CSATPGANTEAFF. CDR3 sequence (DNA): TGCAGTGCTACCCCGGGGGCGAACACTGAAGCTTTCTTT.

This chain connects TRBV7-2 to TRBJ2-4, with 7 bases that match TRBD2. Germline V gene data show CDR1 as SGHTA and CDR2 as FQGNSA. Germline trimming cut 4 bases from V and 6 bases from J; bases unmatched to any gene: 9. This CDR3 has 15 residues. CDR3 protein: CASSSRLALGNIQYF. The CDR3 DNA reads as TGTGCCAGCAGCTCCAGACTAGCCCTGGGAAACATTCAGTACTTC.

The chain combines TRBV5-1 with TRBJ2-7; TRBD1 agrees at 8 bases. There are 13 residues in the CDR3. Germline trimming cut 7 bases from V and 6 bases from J; bases unmatched to any gene: 9. Looked up from germline, CDR1 is SGHRS and CDR2 is YFSETQ. The CDR3 DNA follows: TGCGCCAGCCAAAAGGGACAGGCTGGCGAGCAGTACTTC. This encodes CASQKGQAGEQYF.

The sample holds a few counts of this clonotype. The gene calls are TRBV18 and TRBJ1-2; D is unresolved. Germline CDR1 is KGHSH and CDR2 is LQKENI. V lost 2 bases, J lost 6 bases, and 7 bases lay in between. The CDR3 has 12 amino acids. The CDR3 sequence: CASSPAQNGYTF. CDR3 coding DNA: TGTGCCAGCTCACCAGCGCAGAATGGCTACACCTTC. Full variable domain (remainder filled in from reference TRBV18 and TRBJ1-2): NAGVMQNPRHLVRRRGQEARLRCSPMKGHSHVYWYRQLPEEGLKFMVYLQKENIIDESGMPKERFSAEFPKEGPSILRIQQVVRGDSAAYFCASSPAQNGYTFGSGTRLTVV.

This clonotype was seen a single time. This sequence joins TRBV12-5 and TRBJ2-5; D is perhaps TRBD1 (6 bases). Near its end, the DNA agrees better with TRBJ2-7, so the J call may be wrong. The CDR3 runs 15 residues. The V gene's germline CDR1 is LGHNT and CDR2 FRNRAP. CDR3 region: CASGPSWDNTGEQYF. The CDR3 nucleotides read TGTGCTAGTGGTCCATCCTGGGACAACACCGGCGAGCAGTACTTC.

The chain joins TRBV7-2 to TRBJ2-1, with D hard to call. Germline CDR1 SGHTA, CDR2 FQGNSA. V was trimmed by 0 bases and J by 5 bases, leaving 17 bases between them. The CDR3 contains 17 residues. The CDR3 DNA follows: TGTGCCAGCAGCTTAGCTATCTGGAGACAACGAAACAATGAGCAGTTCTTC. It is translated as CASSLAIWRQRNNEQFF.

This clonotype was observed a handful of times. This chain uses TRBV10-3 with TRBJ2-7; a weak D match, TRBD2 (5 bases). The CDR3 has 13 residues. The V gene lost 7 bases and the J gene lost 0 bases, with 10 bases spanning the gap. Germline V gives CDR1 ENHRY, CDR2 SYGVKD. The CDR3 region is CAIKRGSSYEQYF. The CDR3 DNA follows: TGTGCCATCAAACGGGGAAGCTCCTACGAGCAGTACTTC.

The V call is TRBV28, the J call TRBJ2-7; 11 positions match TRBD2. The CDR3 length is 16 residues. Losses at the gene ends were 7 bases for V and 1 base for J; bases not matched to a gene: 9. Per germline, CDR1 MDHEN and CDR2 SYDVKM. The CDR3 spells CASTLGLAGGSYEQYF. CDR3 coding DNA: TGTGCCAGCACCTTAGGCCTAGCGGGGGGTTCCTACGAGCAGTACTTC.

The rearrangement joins TRBV12-3 or TRBV12-4 to TRBJ2-7; D is ambiguous. Trimming shortened V by 6 bases and J by 7 bases, and 13 bases separated the two germline ends. This CDR3 contains 12 residues. Written as DNA, the CDR3 is TGTGCCAGCAGGAGTTCATTCAGTGAGCAGTACTTC. This gives the protein CASRSSFSEQYF.

The chain uses TRBV7-9 and TRBJ2-5; the D call may be TRBD1 or TRBD2 (5 bases each). The CDR3 runs 14 residues. The V end was cut by 4 bases, the J end by 0 bases, with 9 bases between. Looked up from germline, CDR1 is SEHNR and CDR2 is FQNEAQ (reference sequence). The CDR3 nucleotides are TGTGCCAGCAGCTCCACGGGGCACCAAGAGACCCAGTACTTC. Protein product: CASSSTGHQETQYF.

This sequence joins TRBV4-1 and TRBJ1-2; 9 bases line up with TRBD1. The trim removed 0 bases at V and 8 bases at J, leaving 7 bases unmatched. The germline V gene has CDR1 MGHRA and CDR2 YSYEKL. The CDR3 has 15 residues. The CDR3 DNA reads TGCGCCAGCAGCCAAGATTTTAGGACAGGGGAAGGCTACACCTTC. This codes for CASSQDFRTGEGYTF.

The rearrangement links TRBV12-3 or TRBV12-4 to TRBJ2-1; D ambiguous. This CDR3 contains 12 residues. V was cut by 6 bases and J by 5 bases, with 8 bases left in between. The CDR3 sequence: CASSPRNNEQFF. The CDR3 nucleotides are TGTGCCAGCAGCCCCAGAAACAATGAGCAGTTCTTC.

The chain joins TRBV4-1 to TRBJ2-1, with D unresolved. V lost 3 bases, J lost 9 bases, and 9 bases lay in between. The CDR3 consists of 12 residues. The germline CDR1 and CDR2 sequences are MGHRA and YSYEKL. CDR3 sequence reads: CASSHRLSEQFF. The CDR3 nucleotides are TGCGCCAGCAGCCACCGGTTGTCTGAGCAGTTCTTC.

Only a few counts were recorded for this clonotype. The chain has TRBV29-1 and TRBJ2-7; the match to TRBD2 covers 9 bases. The length of the CDR3 is 15 residues. Germline V gene sequence: CDR1 SQVTM, CDR2 ANQGSEA. After removal of 4 bases from V and 0 bases from J, the junction contained 7 bases not matched to a gene. Written as DNA, the CDR3 is TGCAGCGTTGGGTCCCGGACTAGCGACTCCTACGAGCAGTACTTC. As protein: CSVGSRTSDSYEQYF.

In this sample, this clonotype turned up a few times. V usage is TRBV4-1 and J usage is TRBJ2-7; TRBD1 matches 12 bases. V lost 2 bases to trimming and J lost 4 bases; unmatched junction nucleotides: 9. The germline CDR1 and CDR2 sequences are MGHRA and YSYEKL. This CDR3 region has 17 residues. The chain's CDR3 is CASSQSFGTGGHYEQYF. DNA of the CDR3: TGCGCCAGCAGCCAAAGTTTCGGGACAGGGGGCCATTACGAGCAGTACTTC.

The genes are TRBV7-2 and TRBJ1-2, with TRBD1 identical over 9 bases. Trimming removed 4 bases from V and 4 bases from J; junction bases left unmatched: 10. The germline CDR1 and CDR2 sequences are SGHTA and FQGNSA. The CDR3 is 16 amino acids. CDR3: CASSSTTGGGGYGYTF. Here the CDR3 DNA reads TGTGCCAGCAGCTCGACAACAGGGGGCGGCGGCTATGGCTACACCTTC.

The chain carries TRBV20-1 and TRBJ1-2, with a tentative D call TRBD1 (6 bases). The CDR3 consists of 14 residues. The germline CDR1 and CDR2 sequences are DFQATT and SNEGSKA (reference sequence). Trimming cost V 3 bases and J 7 bases, with 18 bases left between them. CDR3 protein: CSARTRGSDAGYTF. CDR3 bases: TGCAGTGCTAGGACCAGGGGCTCGGATGCTGGCTACACCTTC.

The chain combines TRBV5-1 with TRBJ2-7; possibly TRBD2 for D (5 bases). The CDR3 runs to 15 residues. The V gene lost 2 bases and the J gene lost 3 bases, with 15 bases spanning the gap. From germline, CDR1 is SGHRS and CDR2 YFSETQ. CDR3 DNA: TGCGCCAGCAGCTTCGTGGACGGAGGAGTCTACGAGCAGTACTTC. This translates into CASSFVDGGVYEQYF.

This clonotype was seen a handful of times. This chain joins TRBV7-2 and TRBJ2-7; a possible D gene is TRBD2 (6 bases). Per the germline V gene, CDR1 is SGHTA and CDR2 is FQGNSA. V lost 1 base and J lost 6, with 13 bases in between. This CDR3 region has 14 residues. The CDR3 reads CASSLGLEFSEQYF. The CDR3 DNA follows: TGTGCCAGCAGCTTAGGACTAGAGTTTTCCGAGCAGTACTTC.

The chain joins TRBV20-1 to TRBJ2-1; D is tentatively TRBD1 or TRBD2 (6 bases each). Trimming left V 0 bases short and J 1 base short, with 13 bases between. The CDR3 is 16 amino acids. From germline, CDR1 is DFQATT and CDR2 SNEGSKA (reference sequence). The chain's CDR3 is CSARDQGGTSYNEQFF. The CDR3 DNA is TGCAGTGCTAGAGATCAAGGGGGGACATCCTACAATGAGCAGTTCTTC.